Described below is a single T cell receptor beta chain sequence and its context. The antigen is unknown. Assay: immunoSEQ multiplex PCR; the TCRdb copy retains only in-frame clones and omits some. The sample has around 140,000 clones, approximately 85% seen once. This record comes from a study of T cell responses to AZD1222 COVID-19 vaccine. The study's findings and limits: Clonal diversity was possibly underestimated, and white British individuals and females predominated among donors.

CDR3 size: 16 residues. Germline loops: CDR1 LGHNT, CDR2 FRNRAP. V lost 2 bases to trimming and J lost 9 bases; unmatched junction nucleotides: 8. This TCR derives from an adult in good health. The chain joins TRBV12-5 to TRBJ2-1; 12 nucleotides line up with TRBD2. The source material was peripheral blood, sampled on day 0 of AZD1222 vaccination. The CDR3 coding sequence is TGTGCTAGTGGTTTGTCTCTAGCGGGGGGGCCGGGTGAGCAGTTCTTC. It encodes CASGLSLAGGPGEQFF. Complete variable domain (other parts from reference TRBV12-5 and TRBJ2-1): DARVTQTPRHKVTEMGQEVTMRCQPILGHNTVFWYRQTMMQGLELLAYFRNRAPLDDSGMPKDRFSAEMPDATLATLKIQPSEPRDSAVYFCASGLSLAGGPGEQFFGPGTRLTVL.